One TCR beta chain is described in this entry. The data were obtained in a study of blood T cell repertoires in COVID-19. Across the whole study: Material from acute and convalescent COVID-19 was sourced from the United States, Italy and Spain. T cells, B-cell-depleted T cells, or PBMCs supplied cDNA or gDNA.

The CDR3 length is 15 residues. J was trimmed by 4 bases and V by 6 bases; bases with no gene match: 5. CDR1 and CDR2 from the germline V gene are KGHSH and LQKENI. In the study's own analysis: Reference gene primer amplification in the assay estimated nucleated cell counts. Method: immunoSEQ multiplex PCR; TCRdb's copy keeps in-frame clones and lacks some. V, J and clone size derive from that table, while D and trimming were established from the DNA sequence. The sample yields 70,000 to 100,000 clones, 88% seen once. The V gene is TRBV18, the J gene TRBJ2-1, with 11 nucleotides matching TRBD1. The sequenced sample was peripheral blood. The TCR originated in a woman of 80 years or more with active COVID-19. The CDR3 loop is CASSRDRGGYNEQFF. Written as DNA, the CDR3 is TGTGCCAGCTCCCGGGACAGGGGGGGGTACAATGAGCAGTTCTTC.